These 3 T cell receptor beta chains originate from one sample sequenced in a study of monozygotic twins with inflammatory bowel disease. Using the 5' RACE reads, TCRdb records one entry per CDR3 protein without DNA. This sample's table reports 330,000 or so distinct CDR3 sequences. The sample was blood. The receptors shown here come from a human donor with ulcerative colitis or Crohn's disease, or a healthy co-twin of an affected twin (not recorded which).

The CDR3 reads CASSLYPRGNTEAFF. This sequence joins TRBV7-9 and TRBJ1-1. Germline values: CDR1 SEHNR, CDR2 FQNEAQ (reference sequence). The CDR3 length is 15 residues.

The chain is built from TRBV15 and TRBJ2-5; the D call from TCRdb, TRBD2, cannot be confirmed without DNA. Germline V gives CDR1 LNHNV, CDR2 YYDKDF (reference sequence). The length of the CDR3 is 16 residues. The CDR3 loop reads CATSRRAGETPVTQYF.

CDR3 sequence reads: CASSLRLNKLGVSNEQFF. This chain links TRBV5-1 with TRBJ2-1; there is no DNA to check the TCRdb D call of TRBD1. Germline-derived CDR1 and CDR2 are SGHRS and YFSETQ. The CDR3 is made up of 18 amino acids.